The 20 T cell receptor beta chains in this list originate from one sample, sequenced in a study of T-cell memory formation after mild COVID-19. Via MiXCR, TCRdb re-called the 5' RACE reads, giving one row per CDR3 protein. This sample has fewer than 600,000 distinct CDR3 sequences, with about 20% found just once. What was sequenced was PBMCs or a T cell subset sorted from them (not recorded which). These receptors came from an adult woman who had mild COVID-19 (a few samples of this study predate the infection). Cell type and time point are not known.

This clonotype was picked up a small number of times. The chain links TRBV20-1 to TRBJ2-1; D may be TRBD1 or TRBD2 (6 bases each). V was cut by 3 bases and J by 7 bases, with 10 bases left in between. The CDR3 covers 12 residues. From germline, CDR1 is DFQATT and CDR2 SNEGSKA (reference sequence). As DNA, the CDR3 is TGCAGTGCTAGTGGGGGGCGAAATGAGCAGTTCTTC. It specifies CSASGGRNEQFF.

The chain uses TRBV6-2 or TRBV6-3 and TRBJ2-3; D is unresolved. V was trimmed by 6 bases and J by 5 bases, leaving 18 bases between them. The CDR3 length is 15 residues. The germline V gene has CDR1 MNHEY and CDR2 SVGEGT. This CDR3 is CASSRRSSREDTQYF. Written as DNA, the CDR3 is TGTGCCAGCAGCCGACGGAGTTCCCGAGAAGATACGCAGTATTTT.

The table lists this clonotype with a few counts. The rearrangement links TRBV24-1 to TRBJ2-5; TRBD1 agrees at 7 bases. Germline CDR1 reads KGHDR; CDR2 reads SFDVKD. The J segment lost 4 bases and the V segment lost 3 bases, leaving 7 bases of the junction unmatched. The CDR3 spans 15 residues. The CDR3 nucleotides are TGTGCCACCAGTGATCCGAAGGGGGCCGGAGAGACCCAGTACTTC. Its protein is CATSDPKGAGETQYF.

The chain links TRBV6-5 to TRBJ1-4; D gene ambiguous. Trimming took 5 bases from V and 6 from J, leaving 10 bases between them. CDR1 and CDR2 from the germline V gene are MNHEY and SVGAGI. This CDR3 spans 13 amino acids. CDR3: CASSATVDEKLFF. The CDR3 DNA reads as TGTGCCAGCAGTGCTACGGTTGATGAAAAACTGTTTTTT.

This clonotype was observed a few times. This chain's CDR3 is CASSLGRGGHQPQHF. The CDR3 nucleotides are TGTGCCAGCAGTTTAGGACGCGGTGGGCATCAGCCCCAGCATTTT. The chain has TRBV12-3 or TRBV12-4 and TRBJ1-5, with D hard to call. The CDR3 runs to 15 residues. Trimming took off 1 base at V and 5 bases at J, with 12 bases between the two ends.

The CDR3 bases are TGCAGTGCTAGTGATTCGGGGGGCGCCTATGGCTACACCTTC. Translated, it gives CSASDSGGAYGYTF. This chain joins TRBV20-1 and TRBJ1-2; perhaps TRBD1 as D (6 bases). V was clipped by 3 bases and J by 4 bases, with 15 bases between them. The CDR3 contains 14 residues. Germline V gene sequence: CDR1 DFQATT, CDR2 SNEGSKA (reference sequence).

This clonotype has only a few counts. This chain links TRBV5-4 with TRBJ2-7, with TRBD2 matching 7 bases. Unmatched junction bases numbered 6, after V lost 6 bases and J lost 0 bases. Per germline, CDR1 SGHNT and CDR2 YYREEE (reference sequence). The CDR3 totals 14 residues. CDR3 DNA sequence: TGTGCCAGCAATTCGGGGACTAACTCCTACGAGCAGTACTTC. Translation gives CASNSGTNSYEQYF.

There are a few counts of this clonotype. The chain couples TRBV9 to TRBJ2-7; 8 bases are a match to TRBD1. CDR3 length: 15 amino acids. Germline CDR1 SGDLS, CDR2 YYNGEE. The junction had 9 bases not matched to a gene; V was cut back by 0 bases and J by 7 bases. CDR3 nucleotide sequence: TGTGCCAGCAGCGTAGAGGGACAGGTTTCGGAAGAGCAGTACTTC. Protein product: CASSVEGQVSEEQYF. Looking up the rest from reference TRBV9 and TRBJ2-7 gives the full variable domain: DSGVTQTPKHLITATGQRVTLRCSPRSGDLSVYWYQQSLDQGLQFLIQYYNGEERAKGNILERFSAQQFPDLHSELNLSSLELGDSALYFCASSVEGQVSEEQYFGPGTRLTVT.

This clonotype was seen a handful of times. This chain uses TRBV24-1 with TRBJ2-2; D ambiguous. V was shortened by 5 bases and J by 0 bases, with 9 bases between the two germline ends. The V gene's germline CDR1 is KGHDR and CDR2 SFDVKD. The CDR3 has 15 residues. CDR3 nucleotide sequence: TGTGCCACCAGTGCTCTCAGAACGAACACCGGGGAGCTGTTTTTT. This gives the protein CATSALRTNTGELFF.

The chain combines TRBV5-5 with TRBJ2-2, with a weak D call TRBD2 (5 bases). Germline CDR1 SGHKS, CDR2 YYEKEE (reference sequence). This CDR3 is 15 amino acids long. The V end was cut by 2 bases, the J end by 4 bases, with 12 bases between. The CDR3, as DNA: TGTGCCAGCAGCTTTCCTGGACTGTCCACCGGGGAGCTGTTTTTT. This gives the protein CASSFPGLSTGELFF.

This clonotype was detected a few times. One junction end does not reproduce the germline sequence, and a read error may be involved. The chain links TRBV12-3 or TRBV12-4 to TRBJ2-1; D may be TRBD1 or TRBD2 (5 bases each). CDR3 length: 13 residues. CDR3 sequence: CASNLRGPSEQFF. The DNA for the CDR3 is TGTGCCAGCAATTTAAGGGGACCCTCTGAGCAGTTCTTC.

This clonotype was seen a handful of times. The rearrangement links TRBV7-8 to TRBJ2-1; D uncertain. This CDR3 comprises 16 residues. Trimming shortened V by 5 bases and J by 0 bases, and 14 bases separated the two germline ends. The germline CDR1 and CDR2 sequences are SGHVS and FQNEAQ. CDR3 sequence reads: CASSHGSLSSYNEQFF. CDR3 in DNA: TGTGCCAGCAGCCACGGTTCCTTGAGCTCCTACAATGAGCAGTTCTTC.

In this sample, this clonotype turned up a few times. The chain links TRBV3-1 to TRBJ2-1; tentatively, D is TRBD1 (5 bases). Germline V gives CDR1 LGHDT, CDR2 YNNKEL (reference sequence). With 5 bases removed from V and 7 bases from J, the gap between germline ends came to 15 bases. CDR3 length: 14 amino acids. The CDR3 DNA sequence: TGTGCCAGCAGCGGGCACAAGCAGGGAAATGAGCAGTTCTTC. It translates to CASSGHKQGNEQFF.

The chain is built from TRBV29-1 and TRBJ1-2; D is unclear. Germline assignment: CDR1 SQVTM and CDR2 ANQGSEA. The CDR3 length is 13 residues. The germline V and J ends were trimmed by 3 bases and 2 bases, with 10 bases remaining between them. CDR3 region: CSVESQDNYGYTF. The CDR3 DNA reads TGCAGCGTTGAGTCCCAGGACAACTATGGCTACACCTTC.

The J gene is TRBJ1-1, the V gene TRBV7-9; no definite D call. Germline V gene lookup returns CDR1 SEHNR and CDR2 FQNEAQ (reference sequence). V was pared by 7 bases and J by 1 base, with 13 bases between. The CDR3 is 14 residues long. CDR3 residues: CASTPPGPNTEAFF. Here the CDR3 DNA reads TGTGCCAGCACTCCTCCGGGCCCGAACACTGAAGCTTTCTTT.

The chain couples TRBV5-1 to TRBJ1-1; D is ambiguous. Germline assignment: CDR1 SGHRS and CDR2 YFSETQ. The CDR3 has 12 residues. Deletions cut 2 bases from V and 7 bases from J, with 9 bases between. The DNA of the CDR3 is TGCGCCAGCAGCTTCTCTTCAGGTGAAGCTTTCTTT. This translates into CASSFSSGEAFF.

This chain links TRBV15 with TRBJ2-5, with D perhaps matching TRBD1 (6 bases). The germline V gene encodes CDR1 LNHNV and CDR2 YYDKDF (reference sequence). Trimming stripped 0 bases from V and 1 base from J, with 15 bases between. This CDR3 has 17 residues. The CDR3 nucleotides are TGTGCCACCAGCAGAGATCCAAGGGCAGGGGCCCAAGAGACCCAGTACTTC. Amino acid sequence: CATSRDPRAGAQETQYF. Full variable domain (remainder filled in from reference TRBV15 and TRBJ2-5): DAMVIQNPRYQVTQFGKPVTLSCSQTLNHNVMYWYQQKSSQAPKLLFHYYDKDFNNEADTPDNFQSRRPNTSFCFLDIRSPGLGDTAMYLCATSRDPRAGAQETQYFGPGTRLLVL.

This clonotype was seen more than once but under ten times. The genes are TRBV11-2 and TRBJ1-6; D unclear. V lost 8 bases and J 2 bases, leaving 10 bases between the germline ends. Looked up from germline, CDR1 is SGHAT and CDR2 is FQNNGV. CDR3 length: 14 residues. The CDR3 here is CASGSQPYNSPLHF. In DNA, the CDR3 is TGTGCCAGCGGGAGTCAGCCCTATAATTCACCCCTCCACTTT.

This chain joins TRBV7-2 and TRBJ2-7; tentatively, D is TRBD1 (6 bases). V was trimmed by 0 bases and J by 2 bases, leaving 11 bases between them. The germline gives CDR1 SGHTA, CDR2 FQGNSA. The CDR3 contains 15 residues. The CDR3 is CASSLAWGLAYEQYF. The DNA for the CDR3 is TGTGCCAGCAGCTTAGCCTGGGGGCTGGCCTACGAGCAGTACTTC.

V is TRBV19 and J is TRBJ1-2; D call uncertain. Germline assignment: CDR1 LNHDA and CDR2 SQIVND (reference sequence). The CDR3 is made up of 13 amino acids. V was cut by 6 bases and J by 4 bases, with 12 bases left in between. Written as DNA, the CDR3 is TGTGCCAGTAGCCCCAGAGAGATCTATGGCTACACCTTC. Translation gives CASSPREIYGYTF.